This T cell receptor beta chain was recorded in a study of cytomegalovirus exposure and HLA in healthy donors (dated by TCRdb to about 2017). Background for the entire study: An earlier analysis of about 560 of the donors reported about 300 Gb of sequence data and 117 million unique TCR beta sequences obtained from about 179 million T cells. Donor age, sex, ethnicity and CMV serostatus were compiled together with the repertoire data. Four to six DR-DQ haplotypes were handled as single units for association and clustering, since linkage in the cohort was strong. A later analysis re-examined previously published TCR beta repertoires from over 500 donors and added high-resolution HLA genotyping to investigate patterns of TCR occurrence. Typing coverage varied by locus: roughly 620-640 donors for A, B, C, DRB1 and DQB1; around 560 for DQA1; about 570 for DPA1; about 450 for DPB1. All discovery cohort repertoires had been generated using a single sequencing platform. The T cell repertoires of several hundred subjects were profiled by immunosequencing and related to cytomegalovirus serostatus. Across around 400 genotyped donors of the cohort, an average of about 240,000 unique TCR beta nucleotide sequences per donor were sequenced, and around 19% of those sequences were non-productive. Genome-wide SNP genotypes for about 65% of the roughly 700 donors were used in a later genetic analysis, which treated that subset as a discovery cohort. The later analysis used no new phenotypic data to find candidate immune exposures, relying instead on TCR beta sequences and their occurrence across donors. In an earlier analysis of around 540 of the donors, high-throughput TCR beta sequencing was used to judge whether each TCR beta V gene segment behaved as functional or pseudogenic. The study aimed to test whether signatures of past pathogen exposure could be identified by cataloging public T cell receptors. An early release covering roughly 600 HLA-typed donors comprised 250 to 350 gigabases of sequencing data and 85 million or so unique TCR sequences. High-throughput TCR immunosequencing, statistical association of individual TCRs with disease status, and machine learning were combined to predict cytomegalovirus infection status. Among the roughly 370 genotyped donors, around 81% belonged to the genetic ancestry cluster associated with self-reported Caucasian donors. Class I and class II HLA loci were covered by the typing at four-digit resolution. Besides the first cohort of hundreds of subjects, a separate validation cohort made up of roughly 120 different subjects was used.

Preparation of the library involved the immunoSEQ multiplex PCR assay. For the multiplex PCR, a mixture combining 60 forward primers for TCR Vbeta segments and 13 reverse primers for TCR Jbeta segments was used. The CDR3 region of rearranged TCR beta genes was amplified from genomic DNA by a multiplex PCR assay. The amplified TCR beta libraries were sequenced on the Illumina HiSeq System as 87-base-pair reads. The authors' pipeline ran thus. Across the 666 repertoires, a later analysis counted about 81 million unique TCR beta chains, roughly 11 million of which were shared by at least two donors. Raw reads were error-corrected and collapsed into unique sequences by a nearest-neighbor algorithm in which closely related sequences were merged to remove PCR and sequencing errors. CDR3 sequences were aligned to IMGT reference sequences to assign V, D and J gene segments. Each retained sequence needed at least a six-nucleotide match to both a V gene segment and a J gene segment. A rearrangement counted as productive if the CDR3 had no stop codons and remained in frame with V and J, and every other rearrangement counted as non-productive. CDR3 was defined by IMGT convention, running from the second conserved V-encoded cysteine to the conserved J-encoded phenylalanine. In an earlier analysis of around 640 of the donors, sequences lacking an unambiguous match to a single V gene segment were excluded. In an earlier analysis of 587 of the donors, a V segment was called functional when productive rearrangements were above 56.7%, and segregating when the standard deviation between donors exceeded 5%. A statistical classification framework was developed to diagnose cytomegalovirus status using the catalog of TCR beta chain sequences. A later analysis assigned V and J genes by comparing TCR nucleotide sequences with IMGT/GENE-DB human TR gene sequences. Using the TCRdist pipeline, a later analysis assigned CDR3 sequences along with most-parsimonious VDJ recombination scenarios. In a later analysis, every TCR beta chain was defined by the combination of its CDR3 amino acid sequence and its V-gene family, and reads without a unique V-gene family were dropped. A later analysis removed 550 to 650 highly shared, low-generation-probability nucleotide sequences to deal with suspected cross-contamination and a sequencing artifact. A later analysis calculated a clonal expansion index for each public chain from normalized within-repertoire ranks of inferred template counts. Generation probabilities in a later analysis came from a VDJ recombination model fitted to out-of-frame rearrangements, and those results were checked against IGoR. In a later analysis, TCR-TCR, TCR-HLA and TCR-CMV co-occurrence was scored with hypergeometric tests, and a repertoire-size bias correction was applied to TCR pairs. A later analysis estimated false discovery rates by permuting HLA or CMV assignments 20 times. A later analysis grouped co-occurring TCRs with DBSCAN, adding TCRdist sequence similarity when clustering within HLA-allele-positive subsets. Repertoires with fewer than 30,000 or more than 120,000 public chains, plus five repertoires with anomalous nucleotide sharing, were excluded from co-occurrence clustering. This is the immuneACCESS table as TCRdb keeps it, with only in-frame sequences that have V and J called. A part of the clones is gone; compared with another copy, unresolved V genes explain less than half, and the rest is unexplained. V and J calls and clone size come straight from that table; D and trimming were deduced from the DNA. Present in this sample are 100,000 to 150,000 clones, about 81% of which were seen just once. Of the sample, roughly 1.1% falls within the top ten clones.

Here is what the overall study found, with its caveats: Specific HLA alleles were associated with 16,951 TCR beta sequences at a false discovery rate of 0.05 in a later analysis. Most TCR sequences were observed very rarely across donors, whereas some public TCRs were present in many individuals. A group of highly shared sequence variants was considered likely to be a technical artifact of the sequencing pipeline. In an earlier analysis of around 500 of the donors, most TCR beta V segments appeared in productive rearrangements about 90% or about 30% of the time, broadly matching IMGT annotations. Only TCR beta chains were sequenced in this cohort, and the absence of alpha or paired-chain data limited detectable features. A further reported finding was that TCR beta sequences accurately predicted the HLA-A and HLA-B alleles for most subjects in the first cohort. Sequencing depth was assumed to be roughly uniform across donors in the presence/absence analyses, though that assumption may not hold. A later analysis reported that several top co-occurrence clusters appeared linked to parvovirus B19, influenza, CMV and Epstein-Barr virus. According to a later analysis, TCR association rates differed among HLA loci, with DRB1 alleles showing the most associated TCRs and HLA-C alleles showing the fewest. It was suggested by the authors that the approach could potentially be generalized to other disease states and immunological phenotypes. The study gave a list of over 150 TCR beta chains associated with cytomegalovirus. A later analysis found that most CMV-associated TCR beta chains appeared HLA-restricted, with HLA associations seemingly driven largely by CMV exposure. In vitro tests confirmed that a few of the cytomegalovirus-associated TCR beta chains recognize cytomegalovirus antigens. An association between a missense DCLRE1C variant and V-gene and J-gene trimming of TCR beta chains was found in a later genetic analysis and replicated in an independent cohort. Linkage disequilibrium might explain the correlated functional status among segregating V segments, but an unknown experimental factor could not be excluded. Because some donors lacked HLA typing at each locus, the association tests relied only on the typed subset. The only immune exposure information available for the cohort was CMV serostatus. The classifier was reported to diagnose cytomegalovirus status with high specificity and sensitivity in both the original cohort and the validation cohort. Because counts were too low, 15 to 20 rarely observed V segments, including chromosome 9 orphons, were left out of the earlier analysis of some 640 of the donors. Assigning TCR associations to individual alleles was difficult when HLA alleles, especially DR and DQ, strongly co-occurred. In a later analysis, HLA-associated TCR beta chains showed more clonal expansion and lower generation probabilities than non-associated chains that were equally common. A later genetic analysis reported fewer N-insertions in productive TCRs among donors in an Asian-associated ancestry cluster than the roughly 620-donor mean. Because the 87-base-pair reads could not distinguish some IMGT-functional V segments, including TRBV6-2 and TRBV6-3, those segments were excluded.

The cohort comprised some 680 healthy bone marrow donors. All cohort members were sampled while nominally healthy, although unrecorded immune exposures were likely present. The donor was CMV seronegative and was included in the group of approximately 350 seronegative cohort members. Each donor provided a peripheral blood sample, and peripheral blood mononuclear cells were used for TCR beta sequencing. Genomic DNA was extracted from the blood cell samples with the Qiagen DNeasy Blood Extraction Kit. Comment on this clone: The antigen this receptor binds is unknown. Qualities for individual bases were not recorded, and no much larger clone is one base off.

A distance of 9 bases separates the germline ends of V and J, which lose 1 base and 7 bases respectively. The germline V gene yields SGHRS for CDR1 and YFSETQ for CDR2. The CDR3 sequence holds 13 residues, the cysteine and phenylalanine included. CDR3 DNA only is kept here, 39 bases in frame from base 1. The sequence came from a woman aged 25 to 39 in good health and CMV-seronegative. The sequenced sample consisted of PBMCs. Here the chain combines TRBV5-1 and TRBJ2-1; the D gene remains uncertain. The DNA reads as follows: TGCGCCAGCAGCTTGCCGGTAAAAAATGAGCAGTTCTTC. Translated, it reads CASSLPVKNEQFF.